This T cell receptor beta chain was captured by sequencing in a study of T cell responses to AZD1222 COVID-19 vaccine. Using immunoSEQ multiplex PCR, the repertoire was profiled, and TCRdb retains in-frame clones only, with some absent. The sample lists some 180,000 clones, over 90% occurring once. This CDR3 is built from 15 residues. V shed 5 bases and J 7 bases; nucleotides not matched to a gene: 6. The germline gives CDR1 MNHEY, CDR2 SVGEGT. V is TRBV6-2 or TRBV6-3 and J is TRBJ1-6; 9 nucleotides align to TRBD1. The material sequenced was peripheral blood, taken 28 days after the second AZD1222 dose. This receptor was obtained from an adult who received the AZD1222 COVID-19 vaccine. CDR3: CASSVLGQGNSPLHF. As DNA, the CDR3 is TGTGCCAGCAGTGTTCTAGGACAGGGGAATTCACCCCTCCACTTT.